The 14 T cell receptor beta chains given below trace back to one sample, sequenced in a study of blood T cell repertoires in COVID-19. Repertoires were generated with immunoSEQ multiplex PCR, while TCRdb's copy carries only in-frame clones and drops some. This sample has approximately 160,000 clones, with around 80% found just once. The material sequenced was peripheral blood. The origin of the receptors is a man between 60 and 70 years old with acute or convalescent COVID-19.

The chain couples TRBV6-1 to TRBJ2-1; the match to TRBD2 covers 9 bases. The CDR3 consists of 19 residues. Unmatched junction bases numbered 11, after V lost 1 base and J lost 1 base. Germline V gene sequence: CDR1 MNHNS, CDR2 SASEGT. DNA for the CDR3: TGTGCCAGCAGTGAAGGACTAGCGGTTAACCGATTGTCCTACAATGAGCAGTTCTTC. It yields the protein CASSEGLAVNRLSYNEQFF.

V gene TRBV10-2 combines with J gene TRBJ2-1; 8 nucleotides line up with TRBD1. Germline V gives CDR1 WSHSY, CDR2 SAAADI. The J segment lost 7 bases and the V segment lost 9 bases, leaving 8 bases of the junction unmatched. This CDR3 is 13 amino acids long. Here the CDR3 DNA reads TGCGCCAGTTCCAGGGGGCGCATGAATGAGCAGTTCTTC. Residues: CASSRGRMNEQFF.

This clone has just one count. The chain has TRBV11-2 and TRBJ2-5; no firm D call. The germline gives CDR1 SGHAT, CDR2 FQNNGV. This CDR3 region has 14 residues. Trimming pared 4 bases from V and 7 bases from J, leaving 16 bases between. CDR3 residues: CASSSPRFGGTQYF. CDR3 coding DNA: TGTGCCAGCAGCTCCCCTCGCTTCGGTGGGACCCAGTACTTC.

This sequence joins TRBV7-2 and TRBJ1-1; tentative D call: TRBD1 (5 bases). CDR1 SGHTA and CDR2 FQGNSA come from the germline V gene. The CDR3 covers 14 residues. V gave up 2 bases and J gave up 2 bases, with 9 bases separating them. As DNA, the CDR3 is TGTGCCAGCAGCTTACAGGGCGGAAACACTGAAGCTTTCTTT. Translated, it gives CASSLQGGNTEAFF.

The V call is TRBV4-1, the J call TRBJ1-3; no clear D. Trimming stripped 2 bases from V and 2 bases from J, with 10 bases between. This CDR3 has 15 residues. Germline CDR1 is MGHRA and CDR2 is YSYEKL. CDR3 amino acids: CASSQYPTTGNTIYF. In DNA form, the CDR3 reads TGCGCCAGCAGCCAATATCCAACTACTGGAAACACCATATATTTT.

This clone was observed many times. The V and J genes are TRBV28 and TRBJ2-7; D is undetermined. The germline gives CDR1 MDHEN, CDR2 SYDVKM. The V gene lost 4 bases and the J gene lost 2 bases, with 6 bases spanning the gap. This CDR3 comprises 12 residues. CDR3 nucleotide sequence: TGTGCCAGCAGTTCCCAGACCTACGAGCAGTACTTC. It is translated as CASSSQTYEQYF.

The V call is TRBV6-5, the J call TRBJ2-7, with TRBD2 as a possible D gene (6 bases). Germline V gene lookup returns CDR1 MNHEY and CDR2 SVGAGI. Trimming removed 6 bases from V and 6 bases from J, with 18 bases in between. The CDR3 has 14 residues. In DNA, the CDR3 is TGTGCCAGCAGCGACCCCGGGACTCCCCCCGAGCAGTACTTC. It yields the protein CASSDPGTPPEQYF.

The chain couples TRBV25-1 to TRBJ2-3, with D possibly matching TRBD1 (5 bases). Trimming took 3 bases from V and 2 from J, leaving 9 bases between them. Germline CDR1 and CDR2: MGHDK and SYGVNS. The CDR3 extends over 14 amino acids. Here the CDR3 DNA reads TGTGCCAGCAGTGACAACAGGAACACAGATACGCAGTATTTT. Its protein is CASSDNRNTDTQYF.

This clone showed up just once. V is TRBV30 and J is TRBJ1-1; no clear D. The CDR3 extends over 13 amino acids. The V end was cut by 4 bases, the J end by 1 base, with 10 bases between. Germline V lookup: CDR1 GTSNPN, CDR2 SVGIG (reference sequence). The CDR3: CAWNPRGNTEAFF. As DNA, the CDR3 is TGTGCCTGGAACCCGCGCGGGAACACTGAAGCTTTCTTT.

V gene TRBV30 combines with J gene TRBJ2-2; a weak D match, TRBD2 (5 bases). The CDR3 is made up of 15 amino acids. V lost 1 base and J lost 2, with 11 bases in between. The germline V gene encodes CDR1 GTSNPN and CDR2 SVGIG (reference sequence). The CDR3 DNA follows: TGTGCCTGGAGTGGCGGGTCAGGTAACACCGGGGAGCTGTTTTTT. Amino acids: CAWSGGSGNTGELFF. Combining the CDR3 with reference TRBV30 and TRBJ2-2 gives the whole variable domain SQTIHQWPATLVQPVGSPLSLECTVEGTSNPNLYWYRQAAGRGLQLLFYSVGIGQISSEVPQNLSASRPQDRQFILSSKKLLLSDSGFYLCAWSGGSGNTGELFFGEGSRLTVL.

This rearrangement joins TRBV19 to TRBJ2-2; perhaps TRBD2 as D (5 bases). The CDR3 loop spans 14 amino acids. Germline values: CDR1 LNHDA, CDR2 SQIVND (reference sequence). The ends were cut back, 4 bases at V and 1 base at J, with 7 bases in the middle. CDR3 sequence (DNA): TGTGCCAGTAGTACGGGAATGAACACCGGGGAGCTGTTTTTT. This encodes CASSTGMNTGELFF. The full variable domain, its missing parts supplied by reference TRBV19 and TRBJ2-2, is DGGITQSPKYLFRKEGQNVTLSCEQNLNHDAMYWYRQDPGQGLRLIYYSQIVNDFQKGDIAEGYSVSREKKESFPLTVTSAQKNPTAFYLCASSTGMNTGELFFGEGSRLTVL.

This clone has more than one count but fewer than ten. The J gene is TRBJ2-5, the V gene TRBV6-2 or TRBV6-3, with a weak D call TRBD2 (5 bases). Trimming removed 2 bases at V and 2 bases at J, with 6 bases between. The CDR3 contains 13 residues. CDR1 MNHEY and CDR2 SVGEGT come from the germline V gene. The CDR3 region is CASSYGRQETQYF. DNA of the CDR3: TGTGCCAGCAGTTACGGGAGACAAGAGACCCAGTACTTC.

The rearrangement uses TRBV24-1 and TRBJ2-5; D gene uncertain. CDR1 is KGHDR and CDR2 is SFDVKD in the germline V gene. Trimming pared 4 bases from V and 1 base from J, leaving 15 bases between. There are 16 residues in the CDR3. The DNA for the CDR3 is TGTGCCACCAGTGACCCCTCACCGACTGGCCAAGAGACCCAGTACTTC. Translating gives CATSDPSPTGQETQYF.

The gene calls are TRBV9 and TRBJ1-2; TRBD1 aligns across 9 bases. The V gene end was trimmed by 2 bases and the J gene end by 8 bases; junction bases not matched to a gene: 10. Germline values: CDR1 SGDLS, CDR2 YYNGEE. There are 15 residues in the CDR3. The CDR3 region is CASSVEAGTGSGYTF. The CDR3 coding sequence is TGTGCCAGCAGCGTCGAAGCCGGGACAGGGTCCGGCTACACCTTC.